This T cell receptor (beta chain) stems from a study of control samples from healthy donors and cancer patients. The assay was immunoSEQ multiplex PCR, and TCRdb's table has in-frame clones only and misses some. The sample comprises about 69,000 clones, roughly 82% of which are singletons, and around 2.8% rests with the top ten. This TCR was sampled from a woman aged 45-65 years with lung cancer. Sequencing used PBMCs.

The CDR3 region has the DNA TGTGCCAGCAGCGTAGTAGGCTATGGCTACACCTTC. Its translation is CASSVVGYGYTF. The rearrangement links TRBV9 to TRBJ1-2, with no clear D. The CDR3 extends over 12 amino acids. Trimming left V 0 bases short and J 4 bases short, with 4 bases between. Per the germline V gene, CDR1 is SGDLS and CDR2 is YYNGEE.